This T cell receptor (beta chain) was profiled in a study of shared clonotypes between healthy human individuals. V shed 2 bases and J 8 bases; nucleotides not matched to a gene: 8. The CDR3 runs 15 residues. Germline V gives CDR1 SGHRS, CDR2 YFSETQ. Some clones are missing from TCRdb's copy, which holds only in-frame ones; the method was immunoSEQ multiplex PCR. The table shows roughly 2,500,000 clones, with 80% to 95% occurring only once. About this clone: The antigen is unknown.

Everyone who donated was a Caucasian adult who lived in Nashville, Tennessee. Study outcomes and limitations: Depth of sequencing was expected to influence donor clonotype sharing.

The V call is TRBV5-1, the J call TRBJ2-2; 8 bases agree with TRBD1. The sequenced material came from naive CD4+ T cells from PBMCs. Stated subset: CD45RA+ positively selected. The sequence was obtained from a man aged 18 to 29 in good health. Some clones in this sample may be carry-over from other donors' samples. The CDR3 sequence is CASSLSTGGGGELFF. CDR3 bases: TGCGCCAGCAGCTTATCTACAGGGGGAGGTGGGGAGCTGTTTTTT.